The rows below give T cell receptor beta chains drawn from one sample of a study of breast tumors, draining lymph nodes, adjacent tissues. TCRdb independently ran MiXCR on the multiplex PCR reads; one entry per CDR3 protein. The sample has around 230,000 distinct CDR3 sequences; under 40% are singletons. The sample taken for sequencing was axillary lymph node tissue. Receptors originate from a female donor with breast cancer. Some clones in this sample may be carry-over from other donors' samples. The CDR3 runs from the conserved cysteine through the conserved F or W. Each record gives: V gene, J gene, clone size, D gene, CDR3 protein, CDR3 DNA. D genes are given only for firm matches. Rows give clone size only sometimes, using once, few, many, or a class for an expanded clone.

TRBV7-2	TRBJ2-7	once	-	CASISGVSGTSAQYF	TGTGCCAGCATAAGTGGCGTGTCCGGGACCTCGGCGCAGTACTTC
TRBV6-2/TRBV6-3	TRBJ1-6	-	TRBD1	CASSYPQTGSSYNSPLHF	TGTGCCAGCAGTTACCCTCAGACAGGGAGCTCCTATAATTCACCCCTCCACTTT
TRBV25-1	TRBJ1-5	-	-	CAPRQRGSNQPQHF	TGTGCTCCCCGACAGAGGGGAAGCAATCAGCCCCAGCATTTT
TRBV4-1	TRBJ1-6	many	-	CASSQDTNSPLHF	TGCGCCAGCAGCCAAGATACGAATTCACCCCTCCACTTT
TRBV6-5	TRBJ2-7	many	TRBD2	CASRRIAGAGEQYF	TGTGCCAGCAGGCGGATAGCGGGAGCAGGTGAGCAGTACTTC
TRBV2	TRBJ2-5	-	TRBD2	CASRGTSGSGETQYF	TGTGCCAGCAGGGGGACTAGCGGGTCGGGGGAGACCCAGTACTTC
TRBV4-2	TRBJ1-4	-	-	CASSQGRDPNTGKLFF	TGTGCCAGCAGCCAAGGGAGGGATCCGAATACTGGAAAACTGTTTTTT
TRBV20-1	TRBJ2-4	-	TRBD2	CSARPGLPVGAKNIQYF	TGCAGTGCTAGACCGGGACTACCCGTGGGGGCCAAAAACATTCAGTACTTC
TRBV4-1	TRBJ2-4	-	TRBD2	CASSPLRLAGIAKNIQYF	TGCGCCAGCAGCCCTTTAAGACTAGCGGGAATAGCCAAAAACATTCAGTACTTC
TRBV24-1	TRBJ1-2	-	-	CATPRGRGYGYTF	TGTGCCACCCCAAGGGGACGTGGCTATGGCTACACCTTC
TRBV6-1	TRBJ2-2	many	-	CASSGLAGGLTGELFF	TGTGCCAGCAGTGGGCTAGCAGGAGGGTTGACCGGGGAGCTGTTTTTT
TRBV20-1	TRBJ1-6	-	-	CSARDLAGGSYNSPLHF	TGCAGTGCTAGAGATCTAGCGGGGGGCTCCTATAATTCACCCCTCCACTTT
TRBV7-2	TRBJ1-2	few	TRBD1	CASSQSRDRVFGYPF	TGTGCCAGCAGCCAGAGCCGGGACAGGGTCTTCGGCTACCCCTTC
TRBV19	TRBJ1-2	-	TRBD1	CASSEGTGDSYGYTF	TGTGCCAGTAGCGAAGGGACAGGGGACTCCTATGGCTACACCTTC
TRBV12-3/TRBV12-4	TRBJ2-1	-	-	CASTSQGSNEQFF	TGTGCCAGCACCTCACAGGGAAGCAATGAGCAGTTCTTC
TRBV11-1	TRBJ1-1	-	TRBD1	CASKKPGQVNTEAFF	TGTGCCAGTAAGAAACCGGGACAGGTGAACACTGAAGCTTTCTTT
TRBV10-3	TRBJ2-7	-	TRBD1	CASSRSTGTGAYEQYF	TGTGCCAGCAGTCGATCCACCGGGACAGGAGCCTACGAGCAGTACTTC
TRBV12-3/TRBV12-4	TRBJ2-3	-	TRBD2	CASSFGLAGVGADTQYF	TGTGCCAGCAGTTTTGGACTAGCGGGAGTGGGCGCAGATACGCAGTATTTT
TRBV20-1	TRBJ2-5	few	-	CSAGAGAGGQPQYF	TGCAGTGCTGGTGCGGGGGCAGGTGGTCAGCCCCAGTACTTC
TRBV24-1	TRBJ2-7	many	TRBD1	CATRGSKGTGITYEQYF	TGTGCCACCAGGGGTTCAAAGGGGACAGGGATTACCTACGAGCAGTACTTC
TRBV5-1	TRBJ2-2	-	TRBD2	CASSTSGANTGELFF	TGTGCCAGCAGCACTAGCGGGGCCAACACCGGGGAGCTGTTTTTT
TRBV20-1	TRBJ2-1	many	TRBD2	CSAKSLAGEYNEQFF	TGCAGTGCAAAGAGTTTAGCGGGAGAGTACAATGAGCAGTTCTTC
TRBV5-6	TRBJ1-6	many	-	CASSLGTGPLHF	TGTGCCAGCAGCTTGGGGACTGGACCCCTCCACTTT
TRBV11-2	TRBJ1-1	-	-	CASSVVGHANTEAFF	TGTGCCAGCAGCGTAGTGGGACATGCGAACACTGAAGCTTTCTTT
TRBV24-1	TRBJ2-2	-	TRBD2	CASSQGSASGGVNTGELFF	TGTGCCAGCAGCCAAGGCAGTGCTAGCGGGGGGGTGAACACCGGGGAGCTGTTTTTT
TRBV7-9	TRBJ1-2	-	TRBD1	CASSSGTAHTF	TGTGCCAGCAGCTCCGGGACAGCTCATACCTTC
TRBV2	TRBJ2-2	-	-	CASGEQAGELLF	TGTGCCAGCGGTGAACAGGCCGGGGAGCTGCTTTTT
TRBV2	TRBJ2-5	-	-	CASRGAVRGSRETQHF	TGTGCCAGCAGAGGGGCTGTCAGAGGGTCCAGGGAGACCCAGCACTTC
TRBV20-1	TRBJ2-5	many	-	CSARDDFQNTLQETQYF	TGCAGTGCTAGAGATGATTTTCAGAACACCCTTCAAGAGACCCAGTACTTC
TRBV5-5	TRBJ2-2	many	-	CASSLGGGYNGELFF	TGTGCCAGCAGCTTAGGAGGGGGGTATAACGGGGAGCTGTTTTTT
TRBV28	TRBJ2-1	few	TRBD1	CASKTGTGTYNEQFF	TGTGCCAGCAAAACCGGGACAGGAACCTACAATGAGCAGTTCTTC
TRBV5-1	TRBJ1-4	many	-	CASSKTGPSGEKLFF	TGCGCCAGCAGCAAGACCGGGCCCAGCGGGGAAAAACTGTTTTTT
TRBV7-9	TRBJ2-5	-	-	CASSRGGFQETQYF	TGTGCTAGCAGCCGTGGGGGGTTTCAAGAGACCCAGTACTTC
TRBV5-1	TRBJ1-6	-	TRBD1	CASSPGQGFPNSPLHF	TGCGCCAGCAGCCCGGGACAGGGCTTCCCCAATTCACCCCTCCACTTT
TRBV7-2	TRBJ1-6	-	-	CASSLVGGGYNSPLHF	TGTGCCAGCAGCTTAGTGGGCGGGGGCTATAATTCACCCCTCCACTTT
TRBV20-1	TRBJ1-4	-	TRBD1	CSAKQGGDFSGEKLFF	TGCAGTGCTAAACAGGGGGGCGACTTCTCGGGTGAAAAACTGTTTTTT
TRBV29-1	TRBJ2-5	-	-	CSVMGYKEETQYF	TGCAGCGTTATGGGGTATAAGGAGGAGACCCAGTACTTC
TRBV7-2	TRBJ2-6	many	-	CASSNRGGWGTGANVLTF	TGTGCCAGCAGCAATAGGGGGGGTTGGGGTACAGGGGCCAACGTCCTGACTTTC
TRBV27	TRBJ1-5	-	-	CASSFRDRNQPQHF	TGTGCCAGCAGTTTTAGGGACCGCAATCAGCCCCAGCATTTT
TRBV5-1	TRBJ2-4	-	-	CASSLGGNVKNIQYF	TGCGCCAGCAGCTTGGGCGGGAACGTCAAAAACATTCAGTACTTC
TRBV7-2	TRBJ2-5	-	TRBD1	CASSPLGGNQETQYF	TGTGCCAGCAGCCCCTTAGGGGGCAACCAAGAGACCCAGTACTTC
TRBV9	TRBJ1-2	-	TRBD1	CASSVRTGVDYGYTF	TGTGCCAGCAGCGTTCGGACAGGGGTGGACTATGGCTACACCTTC
TRBV11-2	TRBJ2-3	many	TRBD1	CASSSGTGPSTDTQYF	TGTGCCAGCAGCTCAGGGACAGGGCCTAGCACAGATACGCAGTATTTT
TRBV20-1	TRBJ1-1	-	-	CSARKNTEAFF	TGCAGTGCTAGGAAGAACACTGAAGCTTTCTTT
TRBV7-2	TRBJ2-7	-	-	CASSPKLVPTSHEQYF	TGTGCCAGCAGCCCAAAACTAGTACCCACCTCCCACGAGCAGTACTTC
TRBV12-5	TRBJ2-3	many	TRBD2	CASGPKMGLAGTTDTQYF	TGTGCTAGTGGACCGAAAATGGGACTAGCGGGTACCACAGATACGCAGTATTTT
TRBV6-4	TRBJ1-5	many	-	CASSGSWGTSNQPQHF	TGTGCCAGCAGTGGCTCGTGGGGGACAAGCAATCAGCCCCAGCATTTT
TRBV5-5	TRBJ2-3	many	-	CASKQGQTDTQYF	TGTGCCAGCAAACAAGGACAGACAGATACGCAGTATTTT
TRBV4-1	TRBJ2-2	-	-	CASRPTENTGELFF	TGCGCCAGCCGTCCGACAGAGAACACCGGGGAGCTGTTTTTT
TRBV7-2	TRBJ2-3	many	TRBD2	CASSSSLAGGQDTQYF	TGTGCCAGCAGCTCGAGCCTAGCGGGGGGGCAGGATACGCAGTATTTT